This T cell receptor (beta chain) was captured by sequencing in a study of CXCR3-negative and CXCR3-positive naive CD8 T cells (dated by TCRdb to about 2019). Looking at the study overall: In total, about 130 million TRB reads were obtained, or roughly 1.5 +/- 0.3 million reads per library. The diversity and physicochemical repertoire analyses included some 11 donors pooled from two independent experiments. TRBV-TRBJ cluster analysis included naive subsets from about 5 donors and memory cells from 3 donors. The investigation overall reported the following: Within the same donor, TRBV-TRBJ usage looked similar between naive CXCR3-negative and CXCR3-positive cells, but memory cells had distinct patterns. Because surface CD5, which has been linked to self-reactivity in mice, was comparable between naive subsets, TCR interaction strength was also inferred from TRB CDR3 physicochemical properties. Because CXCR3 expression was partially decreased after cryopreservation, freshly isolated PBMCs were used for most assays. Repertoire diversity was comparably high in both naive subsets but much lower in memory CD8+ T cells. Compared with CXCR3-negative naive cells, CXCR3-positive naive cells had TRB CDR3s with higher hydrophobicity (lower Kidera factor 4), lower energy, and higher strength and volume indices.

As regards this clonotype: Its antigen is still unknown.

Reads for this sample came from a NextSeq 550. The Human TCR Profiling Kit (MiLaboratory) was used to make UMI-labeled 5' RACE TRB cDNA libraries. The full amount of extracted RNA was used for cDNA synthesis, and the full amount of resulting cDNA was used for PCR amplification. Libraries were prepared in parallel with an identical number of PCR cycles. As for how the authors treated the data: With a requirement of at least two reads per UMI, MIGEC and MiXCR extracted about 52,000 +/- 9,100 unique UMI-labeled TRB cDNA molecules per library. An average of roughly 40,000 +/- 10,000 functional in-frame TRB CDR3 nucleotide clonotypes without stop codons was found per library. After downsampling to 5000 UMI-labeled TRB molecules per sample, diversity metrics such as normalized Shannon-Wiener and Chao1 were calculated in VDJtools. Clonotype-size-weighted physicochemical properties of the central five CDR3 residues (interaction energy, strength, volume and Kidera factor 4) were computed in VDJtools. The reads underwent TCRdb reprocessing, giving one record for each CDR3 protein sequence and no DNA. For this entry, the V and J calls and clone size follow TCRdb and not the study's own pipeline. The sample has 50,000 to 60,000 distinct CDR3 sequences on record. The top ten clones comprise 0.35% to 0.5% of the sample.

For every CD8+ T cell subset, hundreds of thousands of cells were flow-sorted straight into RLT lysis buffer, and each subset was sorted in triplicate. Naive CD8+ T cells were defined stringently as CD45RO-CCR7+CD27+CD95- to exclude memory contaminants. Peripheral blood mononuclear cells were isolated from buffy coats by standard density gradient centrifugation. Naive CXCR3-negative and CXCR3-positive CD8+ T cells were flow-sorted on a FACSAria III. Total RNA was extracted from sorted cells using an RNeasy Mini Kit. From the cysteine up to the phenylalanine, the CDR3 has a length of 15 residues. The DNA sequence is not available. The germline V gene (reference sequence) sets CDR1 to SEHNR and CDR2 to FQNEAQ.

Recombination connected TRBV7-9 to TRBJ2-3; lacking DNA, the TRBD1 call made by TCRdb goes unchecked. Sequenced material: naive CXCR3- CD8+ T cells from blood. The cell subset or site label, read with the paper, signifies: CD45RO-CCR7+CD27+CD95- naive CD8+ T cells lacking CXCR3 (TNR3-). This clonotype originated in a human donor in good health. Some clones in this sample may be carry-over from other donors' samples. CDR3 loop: CASRHGTGGVDTQYF.